This T cell receptor beta chain stems from a study of shared clonotypes between healthy human individuals. General study points: Specimens sampled were limited to blood, with tissue repertoires likely differing. The authors expected sequencing depth to affect clonotype sharing among donors.

In this sample, this clone turned up once. What it binds is not known. Germline loops: CDR1 SGDLS, CDR2 YYNGEE. Between the trimmed V and J ends, which lost 1 base and 4 bases, there was a span of 6 bases. The CDR3 length is 13 residues. The authors ran unsorted PBMC replicate PCRs on approximately 300 ng DNA, 32,000 or so T cell genomes. Unsorted PBMC DNA underwent sequencing on ten immunoSEQ deep assay plates. Using immunoSEQ multiplex PCR, the repertoire was profiled, and TCRdb retains in-frame clones only, with some absent. This repertoire shows about half a million clones, about 78% found once; its top ten account for around 13%.

Sequenced sample: PBMCs. The chain employs TRBV9 and TRBJ2-1; D is ambiguous. This sequence was found in a middle-aged woman in good health. Some clones in this sample may be carry-over from other donors' samples. The CDR3 protein is CASSVQAYNEQFF. CDR3 DNA: TGTGCCAGCAGCGTACAAGCATACAATGAGCAGTTCTTC.